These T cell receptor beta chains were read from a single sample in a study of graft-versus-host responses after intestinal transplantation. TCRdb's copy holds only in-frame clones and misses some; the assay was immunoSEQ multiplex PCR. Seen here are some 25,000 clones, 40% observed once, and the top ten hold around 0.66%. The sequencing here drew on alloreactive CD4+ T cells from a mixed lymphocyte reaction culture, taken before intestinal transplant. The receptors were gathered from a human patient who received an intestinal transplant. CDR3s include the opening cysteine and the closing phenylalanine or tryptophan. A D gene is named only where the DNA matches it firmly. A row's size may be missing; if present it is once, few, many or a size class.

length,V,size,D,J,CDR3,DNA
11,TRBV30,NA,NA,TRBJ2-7,CAWERRFEQYF,TGTGCCTGGGAAAGGAGATTTGAGCAGTACTTC
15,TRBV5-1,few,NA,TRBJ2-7,CASSLWGPSSYEQYF,TGCGCCAGCAGCTTGTGGGGGCCGAGCTCCTACGAGCAGTACTTC
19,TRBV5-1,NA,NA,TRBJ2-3,CASSFLPIRRDKITDTQYF,TGCGCCAGCAGCTTTCTGCCCATCCGCCGGGACAAGATCACAGATACGCAGTATTTT
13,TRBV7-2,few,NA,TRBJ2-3,CASSLGLVDTQYF,TGTGCCAGCAGCTTAGGCCTAGTAGATACGCAGTATTTT
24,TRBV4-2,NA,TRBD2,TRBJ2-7,CASSHVRVLISPGLAGVTPYEQYF,TGTGCCAGCAGCCACGTCCGTGTACTAATAAGTCCGGGACTAGCGGGAGTTACACCCTACGAGCAGTACTTC
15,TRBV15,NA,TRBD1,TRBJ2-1,CATSTRQGRGNEQFF,TGTGCCACCAGCACTCGACAGGGGAGAGGAAATGAGCAGTTCTTC
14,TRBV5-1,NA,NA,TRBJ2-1,CASSEGAAYNEQFF,TGCGCCAGCAGCGAAGGGGCCGCCTACAATGAGCAGTTCTTC
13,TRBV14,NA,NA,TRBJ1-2,CASSQGHTHGYTF,TGTGCCAGCAGCCAAGGACACACCCATGGCTACACCTTC
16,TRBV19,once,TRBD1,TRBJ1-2,CASSSRGTGRSYGYTF,TGTGCCAGTAGTTCCCGGGGGACAGGGAGGTCCTATGGCTACACCTTC
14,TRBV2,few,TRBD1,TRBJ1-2,CASSVTRGALGYTF,TGTGCCAGCAGTGTTACCAGGGGGGCTCTTGGCTACACCTTC
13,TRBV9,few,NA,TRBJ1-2,CASSVATNYGYTF,TGTGCCAGCAGCGTAGCAACTAACTATGGCTACACCTTC
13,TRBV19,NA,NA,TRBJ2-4,CASSMGASGVQYF,TGTGCCAGTAGTATGGGGGCCTCCGGGGTTCAGTACTTC
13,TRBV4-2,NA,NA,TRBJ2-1,CASSQDQGPGQFF,TGTGCCAGCAGCCAAGACCAAGGCCCGGGACAGTTCTTC
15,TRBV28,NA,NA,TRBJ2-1,CASSLWAGAYNEQFF,TGTGCCAGCAGTTTATGGGCAGGGGCGTACAATGAGCAGTTCTTC
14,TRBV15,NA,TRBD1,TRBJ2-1,CATSREDRWNEQFF,TGTGCCACCAGCAGAGAGGACAGGTGGAATGAGCAGTTCTTC
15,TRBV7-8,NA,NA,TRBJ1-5,CASSLPATGLGPQHF,TGTGCCAGCAGCCTTCCCGCTACAGGTTTGGGGCCCCAGCATTTT
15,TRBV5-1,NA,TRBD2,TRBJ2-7,CASSRGLAGDYEQYF,TGCGCCAGCAGCCGAGGACTAGCGGGAGACTACGAGCAGTACTTC
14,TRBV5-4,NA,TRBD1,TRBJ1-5,CASSFQGAGQPQHF,TGTGCCAGCAGCTTCCAGGGGGCTGGACAGCCCCAGCATTTT
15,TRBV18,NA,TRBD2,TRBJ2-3,CASSPPSGRADTQYF,TGTGCCAGCTCACCACCTAGCGGGAGGGCAGATACGCAGTATTTT
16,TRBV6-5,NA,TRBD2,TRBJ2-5,CASSYSSSGRAKTQYF,TGTGCCAGCAGTTACTCGAGTAGCGGGAGGGCCAAGACCCAGTACTTC
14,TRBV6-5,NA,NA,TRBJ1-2,CASSYRPQPYGYTF,TGTGCCAGCAGTTACCGCCCACAGCCCTATGGCTACACCTTC
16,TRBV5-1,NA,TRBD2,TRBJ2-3,CASSPHSGTYTDTQYF,TGCGCCAGCAGCCCCCATAGCGGGACTTACACAGATACGCAGTATTTT
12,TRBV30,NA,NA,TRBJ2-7,CAWGGSGEKQYF,TGTGCCTGGGGAGGATCAGGGGAGAAGCAGTACTTC
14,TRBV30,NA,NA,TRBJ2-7,CAWSVLSRTYEQYF,TGTGCCTGGAGTGTACTGTCGCGGACCTACGAGCAGTACTTC
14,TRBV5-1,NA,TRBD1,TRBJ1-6,CASSPDRGRSPLHF,TGCGCCAGCAGCCCGGACAGGGGGCGATCACCCCTCCACTTT
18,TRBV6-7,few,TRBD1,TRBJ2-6,CASSYGTDILSGANVLTF,TGTGCCAGCAGTTACGGGACAGACATCCTCTCTGGGGCCAACGTCCTGACTTTC
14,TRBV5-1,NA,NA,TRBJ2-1,CASSLDLAYNEQFF,TGCGCCAGCAGCTTGGACCTAGCCTACAATGAGCAGTTCTTC
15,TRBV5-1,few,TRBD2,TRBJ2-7,CASSFLAGLYYEQYF,TGCGCCAGCAGCTTTTTAGCGGGGCTTTACTACGAGCAGTACTTC
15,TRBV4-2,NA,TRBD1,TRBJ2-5,CASSQGQGAQETQYF,TGTGCCAGCAGCCAGGGACAGGGGGCACAAGAGACCCAGTACTTC
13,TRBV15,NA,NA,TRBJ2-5,CATTDRYQETQYF,TGTGCCACCACCGACAGGTACCAAGAGACCCAGTACTTC
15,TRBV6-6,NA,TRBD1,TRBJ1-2,CASTRPPGQGSGYTF,TGTGCCAGCACTAGACCCCCGGGACAGGGCTCCGGCTACACCTTC
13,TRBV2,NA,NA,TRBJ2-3,CASNQGYTDTQYF,TGTGCCAGCAATCAGGGGTACACAGATACGCAGTATTTT
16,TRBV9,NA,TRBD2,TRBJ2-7,CASSVGPTSGRYEQYF,TGTGCCAGCAGCGTAGGACCGACTAGCGGGCGGTACGAGCAGTACTTC
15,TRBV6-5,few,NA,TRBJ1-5,CASSYTANGNQPQHF,TGTGCCAGCAGTTACACTGCAAATGGCAATCAGCCCCAGCATTTT
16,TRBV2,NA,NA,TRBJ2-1,CASSVQGTLFYNEQFF,TGTGCCAGCAGTGTACAGGGTACTTTATTCTACAATGAGCAGTTCTTC
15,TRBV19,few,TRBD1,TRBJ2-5,CASSLNRGLGETQYF,TGTGCCAGTAGTCTCAACAGGGGGCTGGGGGAGACCCAGTACTTC
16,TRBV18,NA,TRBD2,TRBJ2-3,CASSLLAGGATDTQYF,TGTGCCAGCTCACTTCTAGCGGGGGGCGCCACAGATACGCAGTATTTT
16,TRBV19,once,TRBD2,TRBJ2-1,CASSRTSGNSYNEQFF,TGTGCCAGTAGTAGGACTAGCGGGAACTCCTACAATGAGCAGTTCTTC
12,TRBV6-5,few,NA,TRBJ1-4,CASSQVHEKLFF,TGTGCCAGCAGTCAGGTGCATGAAAAACTGTTTTTT
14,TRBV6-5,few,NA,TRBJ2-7,CASSYGRVSYEQYF,TGTGCCAGCAGTTATGGCAGGGTGTCCTACGAGCAGTACTTC
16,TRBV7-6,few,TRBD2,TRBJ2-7,CASSLEGAGGPTEQYF,TGTGCCAGCAGCTTAGAGGGGGCGGGAGGGCCCACCGAGCAGTACTTC
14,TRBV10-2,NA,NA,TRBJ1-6,CASTSVSYNSPLHF,TGCGCCAGCACCTCAGTGTCCTATAATTCACCCCTCCACTTT
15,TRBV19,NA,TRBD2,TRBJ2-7,CASSILAGDSYEQYF,TGTGCCAGTAGTATCTTAGCGGGAGATTCCTACGAGCAGTACTTC
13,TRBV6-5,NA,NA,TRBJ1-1,CASSPPGDTEAFF,TGTGCCAGCAGCCCCCCCGGGGACACTGAAGCTTTCTTT
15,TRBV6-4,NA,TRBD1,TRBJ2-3,CASSPTGSGTDTQYF,TGTGCCAGCAGCCCGACAGGGAGCGGCACAGATACGCAGTATTTT
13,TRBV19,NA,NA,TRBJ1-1,CASSSQQVVEAFF,TGTGCCAGTAGTTCACAGCAGGTGGTTGAAGCTTTCTTT
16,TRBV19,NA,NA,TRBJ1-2,CASTIGGSTTNYGYTF,TGTGCCAGTACTATCGGGGGGTCTACGACTAACTATGGCTACACCTTC
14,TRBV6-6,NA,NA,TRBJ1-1,CASSLGTGFLPAFF,TGTGCCAGCAGCTTGGGTACAGGGTTTTTACCGGCTTTCTTT
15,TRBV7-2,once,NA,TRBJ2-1,CASSLVYGSYNEQFF,TGTGCCAGCAGCTTAGTCTACGGCTCCTACAATGAGCAGTTCTTC
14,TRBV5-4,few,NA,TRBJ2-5,CASSLRDIVETQYF,TGTGCCAGCAGCTTACGGGACATCGTAGAGACCCAGTACTTC
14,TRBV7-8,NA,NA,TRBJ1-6,CASSFPGSNSPLHF,TGTGCCAGCAGCTTTCCGGGGAGTAATTCACCCCTCCACTTT
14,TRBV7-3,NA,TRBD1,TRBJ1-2,CASSSSDRAYGYTF,TGTGCCAGCAGCTCCTCCGACAGGGCATATGGCTACACCTTC
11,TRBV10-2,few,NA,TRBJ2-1,CASSEAVEQFF,TGCGCCAGCAGTGAAGCGGTCGAGCAGTTCTTC
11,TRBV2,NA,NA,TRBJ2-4,CASSALDIQYF,TGTGCCAGCAGTGCACTAGACATTCAGTACTTC
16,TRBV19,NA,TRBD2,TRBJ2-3,CASSISEGGRSDTQYF,TGTGCCAGTAGTATATCTGAGGGAGGGAGGTCAGATACGCAGTATTTT